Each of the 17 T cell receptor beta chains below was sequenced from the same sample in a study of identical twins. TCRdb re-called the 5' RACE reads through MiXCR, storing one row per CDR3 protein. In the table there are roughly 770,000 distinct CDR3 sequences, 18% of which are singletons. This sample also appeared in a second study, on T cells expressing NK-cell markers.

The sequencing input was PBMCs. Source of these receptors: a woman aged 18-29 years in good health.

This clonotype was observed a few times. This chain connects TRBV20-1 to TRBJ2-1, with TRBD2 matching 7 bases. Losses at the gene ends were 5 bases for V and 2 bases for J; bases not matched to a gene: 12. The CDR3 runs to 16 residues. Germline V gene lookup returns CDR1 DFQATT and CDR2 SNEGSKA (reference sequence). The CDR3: CSASHFGAGAYNEQFF. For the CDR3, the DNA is TGCAGTGCTTCACATTTTGGCGCGGGGGCCTACAATGAGCAGTTCTTC.

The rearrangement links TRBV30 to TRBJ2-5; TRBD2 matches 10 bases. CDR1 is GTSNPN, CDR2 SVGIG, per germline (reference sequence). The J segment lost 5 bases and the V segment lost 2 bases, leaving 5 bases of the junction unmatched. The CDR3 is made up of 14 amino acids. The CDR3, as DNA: TGTGCCTGGAGTCTACTTAGCGGGGGGGAGACCCAGTACTTC. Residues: CAWSLLSGGETQYF.

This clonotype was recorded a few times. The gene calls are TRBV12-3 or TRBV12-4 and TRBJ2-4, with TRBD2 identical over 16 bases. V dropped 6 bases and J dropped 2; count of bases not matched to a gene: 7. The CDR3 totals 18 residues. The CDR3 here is CASSPGTSGGATKNIQYF. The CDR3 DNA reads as TGTGCCAGCAGCCCCGGGACTAGCGGGGGGGCGACCAAAAACATTCAGTACTTC.

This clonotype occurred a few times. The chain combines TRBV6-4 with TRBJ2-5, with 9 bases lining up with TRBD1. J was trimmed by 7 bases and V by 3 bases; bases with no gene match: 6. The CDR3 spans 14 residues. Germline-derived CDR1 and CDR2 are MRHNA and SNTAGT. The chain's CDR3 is CASSDRTGGWTQYF. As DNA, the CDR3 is TGTGCCAGCAGTGATAGAACAGGGGGCTGGACCCAGTACTTC.

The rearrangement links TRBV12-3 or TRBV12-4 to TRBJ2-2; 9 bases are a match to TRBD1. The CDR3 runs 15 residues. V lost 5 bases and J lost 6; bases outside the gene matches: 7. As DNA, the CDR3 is TGTGCCAGCAGTCGTTGGGACAGGGAGTCCGGGGAGCTGTTTTTT. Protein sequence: CASSRWDRESGELFF.

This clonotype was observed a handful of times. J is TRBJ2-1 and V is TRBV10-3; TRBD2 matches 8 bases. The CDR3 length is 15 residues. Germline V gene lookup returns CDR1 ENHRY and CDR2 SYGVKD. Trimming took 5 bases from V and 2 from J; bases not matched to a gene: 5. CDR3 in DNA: TGTGCCATCAGTATAAGCGGGGGCACCTACAATGAGCAGTTCTTC. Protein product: CAISISGGTYNEQFF.

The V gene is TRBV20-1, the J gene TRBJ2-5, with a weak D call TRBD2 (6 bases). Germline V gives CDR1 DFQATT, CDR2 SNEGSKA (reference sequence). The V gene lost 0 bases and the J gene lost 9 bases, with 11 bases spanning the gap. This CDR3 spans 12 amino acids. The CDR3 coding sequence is TGCAGTGCTAGAGACGGGGGTCCCCCCCAGTACTTC. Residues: CSARDGGPPQYF.

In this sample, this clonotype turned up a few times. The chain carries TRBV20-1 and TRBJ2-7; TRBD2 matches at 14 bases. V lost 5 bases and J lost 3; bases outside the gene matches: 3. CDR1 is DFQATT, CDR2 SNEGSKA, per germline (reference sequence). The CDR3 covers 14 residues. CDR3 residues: CSAGTSGRIYEQYF. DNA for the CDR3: TGCAGTGCTGGGACTAGCGGGAGAATCTACGAGCAGTACTTC.

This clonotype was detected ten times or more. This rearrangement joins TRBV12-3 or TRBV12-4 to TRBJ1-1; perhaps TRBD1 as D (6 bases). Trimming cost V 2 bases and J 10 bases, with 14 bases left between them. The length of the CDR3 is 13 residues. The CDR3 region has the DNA TGTGCCAGCAGTTTACAATTAGGGGGAGTAGCTTTCTTT. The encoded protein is CASSLQLGGVAFF.

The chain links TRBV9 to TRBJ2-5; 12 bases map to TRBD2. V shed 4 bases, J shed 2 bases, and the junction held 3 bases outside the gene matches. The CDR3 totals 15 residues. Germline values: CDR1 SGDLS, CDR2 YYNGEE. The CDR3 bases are TGTGCCAGCAGCCCTAGCGGGGGGGTACAAGAGACCCAGTACTTC. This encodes CASSPSGGVQETQYF.

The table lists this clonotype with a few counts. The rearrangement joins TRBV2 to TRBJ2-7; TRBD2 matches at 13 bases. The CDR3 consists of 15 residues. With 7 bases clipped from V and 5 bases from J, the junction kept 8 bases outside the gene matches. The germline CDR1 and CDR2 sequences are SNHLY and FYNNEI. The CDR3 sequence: CASTTGLAGLNEQYF. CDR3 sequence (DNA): TGTGCCAGCACTACGGGACTAGCGGGATTAAACGAGCAGTACTTC.

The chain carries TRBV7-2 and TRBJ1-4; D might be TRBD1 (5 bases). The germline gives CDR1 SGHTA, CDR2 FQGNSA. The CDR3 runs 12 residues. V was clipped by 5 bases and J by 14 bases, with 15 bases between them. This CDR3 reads CASSATREDLFF. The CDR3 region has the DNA TGTGCCAGCAGCGCTACCAGGGAAGATCTGTTTTTT.

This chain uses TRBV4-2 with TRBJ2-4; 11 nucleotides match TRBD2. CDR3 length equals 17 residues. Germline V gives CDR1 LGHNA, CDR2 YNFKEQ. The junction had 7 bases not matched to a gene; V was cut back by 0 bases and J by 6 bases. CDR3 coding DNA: TGTGCCAGCAGCCAAGATTTTACTAGCGGGGGCCTAAACATTCAGTACTTC. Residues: CASSQDFTSGGLNIQYF.

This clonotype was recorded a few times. Here the CDR3 reads CSVGGQSLWDEQFF. The CDR3 DNA is TGCAGCGTTGGGGGACAGTCCCTTTGGGATGAGCAGTTCTTC. This chain uses TRBV29-1 with TRBJ2-1; TRBD1 matches at 7 bases. The CDR3 extends over 14 amino acids. V was clipped by 4 bases and J by 8 bases; unmatched bases: 11. Germline CDR1 SQVTM, CDR2 ANQGSEA.

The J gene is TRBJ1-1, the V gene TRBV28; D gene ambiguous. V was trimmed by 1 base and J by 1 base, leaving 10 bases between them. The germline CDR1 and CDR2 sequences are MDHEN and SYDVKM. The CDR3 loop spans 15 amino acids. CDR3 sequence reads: CASSLFKVKNTEAFF. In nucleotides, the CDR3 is TGTGCCAGCAGTTTATTTAAGGTAAAGAACACTGAAGCTTTCTTT.

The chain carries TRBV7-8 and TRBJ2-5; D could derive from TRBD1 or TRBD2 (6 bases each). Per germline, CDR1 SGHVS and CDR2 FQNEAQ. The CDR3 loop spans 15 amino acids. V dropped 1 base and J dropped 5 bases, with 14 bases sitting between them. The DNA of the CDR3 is TGTGCCAGCAGCTTAGATGGGGGGCGCTTTGAGACCCAGTACTTC. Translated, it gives CASSLDGGRFETQYF.

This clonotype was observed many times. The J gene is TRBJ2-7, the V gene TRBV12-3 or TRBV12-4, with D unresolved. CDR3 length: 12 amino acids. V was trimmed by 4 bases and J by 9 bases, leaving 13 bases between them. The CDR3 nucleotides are TGTGCCAGCAGTTCACTTAAACGGTGGCAGTACTTC. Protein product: CASSSLKRWQYF.